These T cell receptor beta chains were read from a single sample in a study of blood T cell repertoires in COVID-19. Sequencing used immunoSEQ multiplex PCR; TCRdb keeps in-frame clones, though not all of them. The repertoire holds fewer than 30,000 clones, with around 86% as singletons. Material for sequencing was peripheral blood. Receptor source: a man aged 45-60 years with active COVID-19. Both conserved end residues are part of each CDR3. D genes are given only for firm matches. Size values are once, few and many counts, or a class for expanded clones, and some rows have none.

v_call	clone_size	j_call	d_call	cdr3_nt	cdr3_aa
TRBV27	.	TRBJ2-1	.	TGTGCCAGCACCCCCTGGGGCTCAAACTACAATGAGCAGTTCTTC	CASTPWGSNYNEQFF
TRBV4-2	.	TRBJ2-4	TRBD2	TGTGCCAGCAGCCAAGGTGATAGCGGGGCGGACATTCAGTACTTC	CASSQGDSGADIQYF
TRBV7-3	.	TRBJ2-4	.	TGTGCCAGCAGCTTCGCGGGGGCCGGTGCCAAAAACATTCAGTACTTC	CASSFAGAGAKNIQYF
TRBV4-1	.	TRBJ2-7	TRBD2	TGCGCCAGCAGCCAAGTAGGAGGACTAGGGTCCTACGAGCAGTACTTC	CASSQVGGLGSYEQYF
TRBV6-6	.	TRBJ1-2	.	TGTGCCAGCAGTCCAGGGTCCCGCTATGGCTACACCTTC	CASSPGSRYGYTF
TRBV11-2	.	TRBJ1-2	.	TGTGCCAGCACCCAGGGGTCTCCGAGATATTATGGCTACACCTTC	CASTQGSPRYYGYTF
TRBV3-1/TRBV3-2	.	TRBJ2-4	.	TGTGCCAGCAGCCAAGGTATAGAGGTTAGTCAGAAAAACATTCAGTACTTC	CASSQGIEVSQKNIQYF
TRBV18	.	TRBJ1-4	.	TGTGCCAGCTCACCACCCAGGGGATCTCTTCCTAATGAAAAACTGTTTTTT	CASSPPRGSLPNEKLFF
TRBV5-4	.	TRBJ1-1	.	TGTGCCAGCAGCTTGGCCGGGGGAAAGAACACTGAAGCTTTCTTT	CASSLAGGKNTEAFF
TRBV6-5	.	TRBJ2-3	.	TGTGCCAGCTACCGAGGGCCGAGATCAGATACGCAGTATTTT	CASYRGPRSDTQYF
TRBV5-4	few	TRBJ2-5	TRBD1	TGTGCCAGCAGCCTACGGACAGGGTTCGGTGAGACCCAGTACTTC	CASSLRTGFGETQYF
TRBV12-3/TRBV12-4	.	TRBJ2-5	TRBD2	TGTGCCAGCAGATTAGCGGGAGTGAAGACCCAGTACTTC	CASRLAGVKTQYF
TRBV5-1	.	TRBJ2-2	TRBD1	TGCGCCAGCAGCTCCCCGGGACAGGGGTCCGGGGAGCTGTTTTTT	CASSSPGQGSGELFF
TRBV11-3	.	TRBJ2-5	.	TGTGCCAGCAGCCGTCGAGAGACCCAGTACTTC	CASSRRETQYF
TRBV19	.	TRBJ2-3	TRBD2	TGTGCCAGTAGAACTAGCGGGAGAACAGATACGCAGTATTTT	CASRTSGRTDTQYF
TRBV18	.	TRBJ2-1	.	TGTGCCAGCTCACCACCGAGAGCTAGCGCAATAGGCAATGAGCAGTTCTTC	CASSPPRASAIGNEQFF
TRBV6-5	.	TRBJ1-2	.	TGTGCCAGCAGGGCGACCGGAGGTACTAACTATGGCTACACCTTC	CASRATGGTNYGYTF
TRBV5-8	.	TRBJ1-3	.	TGTGCCAGCAGCTTGGGGGCACCCTTATTCGGAGGAAACACCATATATTTT	CASSLGAPLFGGNTIYF
TRBV19	.	TRBJ1-5	.	TGTGCCAGTGAGGAGAGGAAGGGAGGGCTCAATCAGCCCCAGCATTTT	CASEERKGGLNQPQHF
TRBV29-1	.	TRBJ1-2	.	TGCAGCGTTGCCAAGAACCTACAGGGAGATGGCTACACCTTC	CSVAKNLQGDGYTF
TRBV6-6	.	TRBJ1-2	TRBD1	TGTGCCAGCACCGAAGATAGGACAGGGGCCCGAATTGGCTACACCTTC	CASTEDRTGARIGYTF
TRBV4-3	.	TRBJ1-2	TRBD1	TGCGCCAGCAGTCAAAGACAGGGGTTACCCTTTTATGGCTACACCTTC	CASSQRQGLPFYGYTF
TRBV3-1/TRBV3-2	.	TRBJ2-7	.	TGTGCCAGCAGCCAAGATCCGAACAGGGCCAGTTACGAGCAGTACTTC	CASSQDPNRASYEQYF
TRBV6-5	.	TRBJ2-5	.	TGTGCCAGCAGTTATTATCAGGGGTCAGTAGAGACCCAGTACTTC	CASSYYQGSVETQYF
TRBV7-9	.	TRBJ1-2	.	TGTGCCAGCAGCCAATCAGGGAGGGGAACAGTCGATGGCTACACCTTC	CASSQSGRGTVDGYTF
TRBV7-9	.	TRBJ2-3	.	TGTGCCAGCATTGAACCGTACTCAGATACGCAGTATTTT	CASIEPYSDTQYF
TRBV24-1	.	TRBJ2-3	TRBD2	TGTGCCACCAGTGCCCCCAATCTAGCGGGACGCACAGATACGCAGTATTTT	CATSAPNLAGRTDTQYF
TRBV5-6	.	TRBJ1-2	.	TGTGCCAGCAGCCGGAAGACAGGCGGGGGACTTTATGGCTACACCTTC	CASSRKTGGGLYGYTF
TRBV5-1	few	TRBJ2-1	TRBD1	TGCGCCAGCAACAGGGGGCAGAATGAGCAGTTCTTC	CASNRGQNEQFF
TRBV5-1	.	TRBJ1-2	TRBD1	TGCGCCAGCAGCCCAGACAGGGGATTTCAGGATGGCTACACCTTC	CASSPDRGFQDGYTF
TRBV24-1	.	TRBJ1-1	TRBD1	TGTGCCACCAGTGATGAGGGGGCGCAGGCTTTCTTT	CATSDEGAQAFF
TRBV6-5	once	TRBJ1-1	.	TGTGCCAGCAGGGACAGCAACACTGAAGCTTTCTTT	CASRDSNTEAFF
TRBV7-8	.	TRBJ2-3	TRBD2	TGTGCCAGCAGCTTAGTATTAGCGGGAGGAGCAGATACGCAGTATTTT	CASSLVLAGGADTQYF
TRBV5-6	.	TRBJ2-3	.	TGTGCCAGCACCGGACAGCTAATGGGAGATACGCAGTATTTT	CASTGQLMGDTQYF
TRBV11-3	.	TRBJ2-1	TRBD2	TGTGCCAGCAGCTTAGGTAGCGGGGGCGGCACAAATGAGCAGTTCTTC	CASSLGSGGGTNEQFF
TRBV5-8	.	TRBJ1-5	TRBD1	TGTGCCAGCACCTTGGCCGGACAGGACCTTAGCAATCAGCCCCAGCATTTT	CASTLAGQDLSNQPQHF
TRBV27	.	TRBJ1-1	TRBD1	TGTGCCAGCAGTTTGGGACAGGGAAACACTGAAGCTTTCTTT	CASSLGQGNTEAFF
TRBV14	.	TRBJ2-7	.	TGTGCCAGCAGCCCCCTCGGACAGTACGAGCAGTACTTC	CASSPLGQYEQYF
TRBV24-1	.	TRBJ2-5	TRBD1	TGTGCCACCAGTGATCCCGAAACAGGGGGCGCAGAGACCCAGTACTTC	CATSDPETGGAETQYF
TRBV14	.	TRBJ2-5	TRBD1	TGTGCCAGCAGCCAAGAGCGACAGGGGTTGGAGACCCAGTACTTC	CASSQERQGLETQYF
TRBV5-6	few	TRBJ2-3	.	TGTGCCAGCAGCTTGGCGGGATATGGTACAGATACGCAGTATTTT	CASSLAGYGTDTQYF
TRBV28	.	TRBJ1-2	TRBD1	TGTGCCAGCACTCCACCCATGACAGGGGGCACTTATGGCTACACCTTC	CASTPPMTGGTYGYTF
TRBV2	.	TRBJ2-4	TRBD1	TGTGCCAGCAGTTACGACAGGGCAGAGTACTTC	CASSYDRAEYF
TRBV11-2	.	TRBJ1-1	.	TGTGCCAGCAGCTTAGTTTGGGGGCAGATGAACACTGAAGCTTTCTTT	CASSLVWGQMNTEAFF
TRBV29-1	once	TRBJ2-5	TRBD1	TGCAGCGTTGAAGGGGCAGGGGGCCTAGAGGAGACCCAGTACTTC	CSVEGAGGLEETQYF
TRBV7-2	.	TRBJ1-5	.	TGTGCCAGCAGCCACGGTAGTAGGGCGGGGGGCCAGCCCCAGCATTTT	CASSHGSRAGGQPQHF
TRBV5-1	.	TRBJ2-2	TRBD1	TGCGCCAGCAGCTTGGGGCAGGGGGAGAACACCGGGGAGCTGTTTTTT	CASSLGQGENTGELFF
TRBV6-1	.	TRBJ2-2	.	TGTGCCAGCAGTGAGATGAGGACCGGGGAGCTGTTTTTT	CASSEMRTGELFF
TRBV2	.	TRBJ2-7	.	TGTGCCAGCAGTGACATCAGGTTGGCCTCCTACGAGCAGTACTTC	CASSDIRLASYEQYF